This TCR beta chain was captured by sequencing in a study of T cell changes during pregnancy in multiple sclerosis. CDR1 is LNHDA, CDR2 SQIVND, per germline (reference sequence). The CDR3 has 15 amino acids. Trimming took 3 bases from V and 0 from J, leaving 9 bases between them. Clones were sequenced by immunoSEQ multiplex PCR, and TCRdb holds only the in-frame ones, with some missing. Of tens of thousands of clones listed, roughly nine tenths are singletons. This chain connects TRBV19 to TRBJ1-3; perhaps TRBD1 as D (5 bases). The sample was peripheral blood, taken after pregnancy. The clonotype comes from a female donor in good health, enrolled as a control in a pregnancy study. The chain's CDR3 is CASSMGRGSGNTIYF. CDR3 DNA: TGTGCCAGTAGTATGGGGCGCGGCTCTGGAAACACCATATATTTT.